What follows are 19 T cell receptor beta chains derived from one specimen sequenced in a study of shared clonotypes between healthy human individuals (dated by TCRdb to 2018 to 2021). Library preparation used the immunoSEQ multiplex PCR assay. Here the immuneACCESS table is served through TCRdb, limited to in-frame sequences with V and J called. Missing clones are a known gap in these copies; in checked studies unresolved V genes cover under half, and the rest lacks a known reason. This sample lists about 510,000 clones; less than 85% were detected once. Jointly, the top ten make up over 10% of the sample. Sequenced material: PBMCs. The receptors were sampled from a middle-aged woman in good health. Some clones in this sample may be carry-over from other donors' samples.

This clone was seen a few times. The chain carries TRBV10-3 and TRBJ1-3; D is unresolved. Between the trimmed V and J ends, which lost 6 bases and 0 bases, there was a span of 9 bases. The CDR3 totals 14 residues. Germline CDR1 reads ENHRY; CDR2 reads SYGVKD. CDR3 nucleotides: TGTGCCATCAGCGATGGTTCCTCTGGAAACACCATATATTTT. It encodes CAISDGSSGNTIYF.

This chain joins TRBV7-3 and TRBJ1-2; 10 nucleotides line up with TRBD1. The CDR3 has 15 amino acids. V trimming: 5 bases; J trimming: 4 bases; junction bases outside the gene matches: 7. Germline V lookup: CDR1 SGHTA, CDR2 FQGTGA. CDR3 sequence reads: CASSPGTGVSYGYTF. Here the CDR3 DNA reads TGTGCCAGCAGCCCCGGGACAGGGGTCTCCTATGGCTACACCTTC. Using reference TRBV7-3 and TRBJ1-2 for the parts outside the CDR3, the full variable domain is GAGVSQTPSNKVTEKGKYVELRCDPISGHTALYWYRQSLGQGPEFLIYFQGTGAADDSGLPNDRFFAVRPEGSVSTLKIQRTERGDSAVYLCASSPGTGVSYGYTFGSGTRLTVV.

This chain joins TRBV11-2 and TRBJ2-5, with D unclear. CDR3 length: 14 amino acids. The germline CDR1 and CDR2 sequences are SGHAT and FQNNGV. V shed 2 bases and J shed 5 bases, with 12 bases lying between them. CDR3 in DNA: TGTGCCAGCAGCTTAAACCCCCTGCTGGAGACCCAGTACTTC. This codes for CASSLNPLLETQYF.

The chain recombines TRBV5-1 with TRBJ2-3; D is perhaps TRBD1 or TRBD2 (6 bases each). The CDR3 is made up of 16 amino acids. From germline, CDR1 is SGHRS and CDR2 YFSETQ. The ends were cut back, 0 bases at V and 2 bases at J, with 13 bases in the middle. The CDR3 DNA reads as TGCGCCAGCAGCTTGGGGGGGGCGGAGGTCACAGATACGCAGTATTTT. Protein product: CASSLGGAEVTDTQYF.

V and J are TRBV5-1 and TRBJ2-7; the match to TRBD1 covers 10 bases. CDR1 is SGHRS and CDR2 is YFSETQ in the germline V gene. The V segment lost 3 bases and the J segment 4 bases; nucleotides outside the gene matches: 13. This CDR3 spans 17 amino acids. This CDR3 is CASSSGLRDRGLYEQYF. The CDR3 coding sequence is TGCGCCAGCAGCTCGGGCCTCCGGGACAGGGGTTTATACGAGCAGTACTTC.

The J gene is TRBJ1-1, the V gene TRBV7-3; the match to TRBD1 covers 9 bases. V shed 1 base, J shed 7 bases, and the junction held 1 base outside the gene matches. The CDR3 length is 13 residues. Germline CDR1 reads SGHTA; CDR2 reads FQGTGA. The CDR3 is CASSLMGQGEAFF. Here the CDR3 DNA reads TGTGCCAGCAGCTTAATGGGACAGGGTGAAGCTTTCTTT.

This clone has just a few counts. Other DNA sequences within the sample encode an identical CDR3. The V and J genes are TRBV6-1 and TRBJ2-3; TRBD1 matches at 9 bases. This CDR3 spans 15 amino acids. Germline values: CDR1 MNHNS, CDR2 SASEGT. V lost 3 bases, J lost 2 bases, and 3 bases stayed unmatched. The CDR3 reads CASSEDRGSTDTQYF. The CDR3 region has the DNA TGTGCCAGCAGTGAGGACAGGGGCTCCACAGATACGCAGTATTTT.

The CDR3 region has the DNA TGCGCCAGCAGCTTCAAAGGTAACGAGCAGTTCTTC. This sequence encodes CASSFKGNEQFF. The V call is TRBV5-1, the J call TRBJ2-1; D unresolved. The germline gives CDR1 SGHRS, CDR2 YFSETQ. CDR3 size: 12 residues. The ends were cut back, 2 bases at V and 10 bases at J, with 10 bases in the middle.

The chain combines TRBV6-5 with TRBJ2-2, with 13 bases fitting TRBD2. The CDR3 has 12 residues. The V and J ends lost 6 bases and 11 bases, in that order; junction bases with no gene match: 0. Germline lookup yields CDR1 MNHEY and CDR2 SVGAGI. DNA of the CDR3: TGTGCCAGCAGGGGACTAGCGGGAGAGCTGTTTTTT. Amino acid sequence: CASRGLAGELFF.

The V call is TRBV2, the J call TRBJ1-2; D is ambiguous. V was shortened by 6 bases and J by 8 bases, with 16 bases between the two germline ends. Germline V gene sequence: CDR1 SNHLY, CDR2 FYNNEI. The CDR3 runs 13 residues. The CDR3 nucleotides are TGTGCCAGCAGGGACGGATCCCCTGGGGGCTACACCTTC. Residues: CASRDGSPGGYTF.

The chain combines TRBV5-1 with TRBJ2-5; tentatively, D is TRBD1 (6 bases). Looked up from germline, CDR1 is SGHRS and CDR2 is YFSETQ. This CDR3 has 18 residues. V was trimmed by 2 bases and J by 1 base, leaving 21 bases between them. CDR3 in amino acids: CASSFTGTPGASQETQYF. As DNA, the CDR3 is TGCGCCAGCAGCTTTACCGGGACACCAGGGGCGAGCCAAGAGACCCAGTACTTC.

The V call is TRBV7-8, the J call TRBJ2-7, with D perhaps TRBD1 (6 bases). Trimming took 1 base from V and 0 from J, leaving 10 bases between them. The CDR3 has 15 residues. Germline V gene data show CDR1 as SGHVS and CDR2 as FQNEAQ. DNA of the CDR3: TGTGCCAGCAGCTTAGGCCAGGGGCCCTCCTACGAGCAGTACTTC. This codes for CASSLGQGPSYEQYF.

V is TRBV28 and J is TRBJ2-1; possibly TRBD2 for D (6 bases). Germline CDR1 MDHEN, CDR2 SYDVKM. V was clipped by 8 bases and J by 5 bases, with 22 bases between them. This CDR3 contains 16 residues. CDR3 bases: TGTGCCAGCGGACCTCTAGGCGGGGCAAGAAACAATGAGCAGTTCTTC. Translation: CASGPLGGARNNEQFF.

For this clone: The sample has other DNA sequences that encode this CDR3 too. The chain is built from TRBV6-5 and TRBJ1-5; tentatively, D is TRBD1 (6 bases). The CDR3 consists of 16 residues. Deletions cut 4 bases from V and 0 bases from J, with 13 bases between. In germline, CDR1 is MNHEY, CDR2 SVGAGI. CDR3: CASSSLTGYSNQPQHF. In DNA, the CDR3 is TGTGCCAGCAGTTCTCTGACAGGATATAGCAATCAGCCCCAGCATTTT.

This chain links TRBV29-1 with TRBJ2-1; 10 bases are a match to TRBD1. Trimming at V came to 4 bases and at J to 3 bases, leaving 0 bases not matched to a gene. This CDR3 spans 13 amino acids. In germline, CDR1 is SQVTM, CDR2 ANQGSEA. The CDR3 nucleotides read TGCAGCGTTGGGACAGGGGGCTACAATGAGCAGTTCTTC. Translating it yields CSVGTGGYNEQFF.

The chain combines TRBV27 with TRBJ1-1; 9 nucleotides agree with TRBD1. V shed 5 bases, J shed 6 bases, and the junction held 13 bases outside the gene matches. CDR1 and CDR2 from the germline V gene are MNHEY and SMNVEV (reference sequence). CDR3 length equals 16 residues. The CDR3 DNA is TGTGCCAGCAGTCCTCACAGGGGGCTGAGGACTTCTGAAGCTTTCTTT. Its protein is CASSPHRGLRTSEAFF.

V usage is TRBV9 and J usage is TRBJ1-6; D remains ambiguous. Trimming stripped 0 bases from V and 7 bases from J, with 8 bases between. Germline values: CDR1 SGDLS, CDR2 YYNGEE. This CDR3 has 14 residues. The CDR3 here is CASSVGPGNSPLHF. Here the CDR3 DNA reads TGTGCCAGCAGCGTAGGGCCTGGGAATTCACCCCTCCACTTT.

The chain employs TRBV19 and TRBJ2-1, with TRBD2 matching over 10 bases. The junction had 7 bases not matched to a gene; V was cut back by 3 bases and J by 14 bases. This CDR3 spans 13 amino acids. Germline V gene data show CDR1 as LNHDA and CDR2 as SQIVND (reference sequence). The CDR3 sequence is CASSIGLAGEKFF. In DNA, the CDR3 is TGTGCCAGTAGTATTGGGCTAGCGGGAGAAAAGTTCTTC.

This clone was picked up a small number of times. This chain connects TRBV29-1 to TRBJ2-5, with D possibly being TRBD1 or TRBD2 (6 bases each). CDR1 is SQVTM, CDR2 ANQGSEA, per germline. With 0 bases removed from V and 6 bases from J, the gap between germline ends came to 14 bases. The CDR3 is 14 residues long. CDR3 in DNA: TGCAGCGTTGAAGATGTGGGGGGCGGTCAGACCCAGTACTTC. Translation: CSVEDVGGGQTQYF.